This entry features one T cell receptor beta chain sequence. What it binds is not known. Method: immunoSEQ multiplex PCR; TCRdb's copy keeps in-frame clones and lacks some. The table lists over 140,000 clones, nearly 95% of them singletons. The data originate from a study of T cell responses to AZD1222 COVID-19 vaccine. Study-level points and caveats: A mostly white British donor set with more females was recruited, and clonal diversity was possibly underestimated. Once two AZD1222 doses were given, Spike-specific TCR breadth and depth went up.

Second doses that came at about 4 or about 12 weeks were put together. CDR1 and CDR2 from the germline V gene are KGHDR and SFDVKD. Trimming took 3 bases from V and 3 from J, leaving 2 bases between them. This CDR3 comprises 12 residues. The rearrangement links TRBV24-1 to TRBJ1-3; D unresolved. This TCR was recovered from an adult who received the AZD1222 COVID-19 vaccine. The sample consisted of peripheral blood, taken 28 days after the second AZD1222 dose. CDR3 loop: CATSDRGNTIYF. CDR3 nucleotides: TGTGCCACCAGTGATCGTGGAAACACCATATATTTT.